The 16 T cell receptor beta chains below all came from one sample that was sequenced in a study of T cell changes during pregnancy in multiple sclerosis. Profiled with immunoSEQ multiplex PCR; TCRdb holds only in-frame clones, not every one. The data hold 45,000 to 65,000 clones, with around 93% observed a single time. Sequenced material: peripheral blood, taken after pregnancy. The receptors come from a female donor in good health, enrolled as a control in a pregnancy study.

This clone was observed a few times. The gene calls are TRBV5-4 and TRBJ2-1; 11 bases map to TRBD2. Trimming at V came to 2 bases and at J to 6 bases, leaving 7 bases not matched to a gene. The CDR3 spans 16 residues. CDR1 SGHNT and CDR2 YYREEE come from the germline V gene (reference sequence). The CDR3 sequence is CASSFIAGGPSNEQFF. The CDR3, as DNA: TGTGCCAGCAGCTTCATAGCGGGAGGGCCCAGCAATGAGCAGTTCTTC.

This clone showed up just once. J is TRBJ1-2 and V is TRBV7-2; D call uncertain. The CDR3 runs 13 residues. Germline values: CDR1 SGHTA, CDR2 FQGNSA. V was trimmed by 2 bases and J by 6 bases, leaving 10 bases between them. The chain's CDR3 is CASSLSGGNGYTF. The CDR3 DNA is TGTGCCAGCAGCTTATCTGGAGGGAATGGCTACACCTTC. The variable domain in full, completed from reference TRBV7-2 and TRBJ1-2, reads GAGVSQSPSNKVTEKGKDVELRCDPISGHTALYWYRQSLGQGLEFLIYFQGNSAPDKSGLPSDRFSAERTGGSVSTLTIQRTQQEDSAVYLCASSLSGGNGYTFGSGTRLTVV.

Only a few counts were recorded for this clone. The chain carries TRBV14 and TRBJ1-1, with D unresolved. The CDR3 extends over 16 amino acids. Germline V CDR1 and CDR2: SGHDN, FVKESK. Trimming took off 1 base at V and 1 base at J, with 13 bases between the two ends. Here the CDR3 reads CASSQVGGHQNTEAFF. CDR3 coding DNA: TGTGCCAGCAGCCAAGTGGGAGGGCATCAGAACACTGAAGCTTTCTTT. The whole variable domain, remainder taken from reference TRBV14 and TRBJ1-1, is EAGVTQFPSHSVIEKGQTVTLRCDPISGHDNLYWYRRVMGKEIKFLLHFVKESKQDESGMPNNRFLAERTGGTYSTLKVQPAELEDSGVYFCASSQVGGHQNTEAFFGQGTRLTVV.

CDR3 region: CASSSPTFSNYGYTF. CDR3 bases: TGTGCCAGCAGTTCCCCGACATTCTCTAACTATGGCTACACCTTC. The chain carries TRBV27 and TRBJ1-2; D gene uncertain. This CDR3 spans 15 amino acids. The V end lost 4 bases, the J end lost 0 bases, and 12 bases lay between the germline ends. Germline V gene sequence: CDR1 MNHEY, CDR2 SMNVEV (reference sequence).

CDR3 protein: CASSHAPGGNTEAFF. In nucleotides, the CDR3 is TGCGCCAGCAGCCACGCCCCAGGAGGGAACACTGAAGCTTTCTTT. This chain uses TRBV4-1 with TRBJ1-1; no definite D call. V shed 3 bases and J shed 1 base, with 12 bases lying between them. The CDR3 length is 15 residues. Germline lookup yields CDR1 MGHRA and CDR2 YSYEKL.

The chain is built from TRBV13 and TRBJ1-5; tentative D call: TRBD1 (5 bases). Deletions cut 6 bases from V and 7 bases from J, with 13 bases between. The length of the CDR3 is 13 residues. Looked up from germline, CDR1 is PRHDT and CDR2 is FYEKMQ (reference sequence). CDR3 loop: CASSKGPGQPQHF. CDR3 nucleotide sequence: TGTGCCAGCAGTAAGGGGCCTGGGCAGCCCCAGCATTTT.

The genes are TRBV29-1 and TRBJ2-3, with TRBD2 matching over 13 bases. From germline, CDR1 is SQVTM and CDR2 ANQGSEA. The CDR3 covers 16 residues. V trimming: 7 bases; J trimming: 0 bases; junction bases outside the gene matches: 7. The CDR3 nucleotides read TGCAGCGCCTCAAAGGGACTAGCGGGAAGCACAGATACGCAGTATTTT. Its translation: CSASKGLAGSTDTQYF.

This rearrangement joins TRBV19 to TRBJ1-5; the D gene is possibly TRBD1 (6 bases). Per the germline V gene, CDR1 is LNHDA and CDR2 is SQIVND (reference sequence). The V gene lost 9 bases and the J gene lost 0 bases, with 18 bases spanning the gap. There are 16 residues in the CDR3. The CDR3 reads CASNREVTYSNQPQHF. CDR3 in DNA: TGTGCCAGCAACAGGGAAGTCACTTATAGCAATCAGCCCCAGCATTTT. The whole variable domain, filled in from reference TRBV19 and TRBJ1-5, reads DGGITQSPKYLFRKEGQNVTLSCEQNLNHDAMYWYRQDPGQGLRLIYYSQIVNDFQKGDIAEGYSVSREKKESFPLTVTSAQKNPTAFYLCASNREVTYSNQPQHFGDGTRLSIL.

This rearrangement joins TRBV10-3 to TRBJ1-4; 7 bases line up with TRBD1. The germline gives CDR1 ENHRY, CDR2 SYGVKD. Trimming removed 5 bases from V and 6 bases from J; junction bases left unmatched: 6. The CDR3 runs 14 residues. Here the CDR3 reads CAISSDRTDEKLFF. In nucleotides, the CDR3 is TGTGCCATCAGTTCGGACAGGACTGATGAAAAACTGTTTTTT.

This rearrangement joins TRBV28 to TRBJ2-7; 9 nucleotides align to TRBD2. The J segment lost 0 bases and the V segment lost 2 bases, leaving 2 bases of the junction unmatched. Germline CDR1 MDHEN, CDR2 SYDVKM. This CDR3 contains 15 residues. Written as DNA, the CDR3 is TGTGCCAGCAGTTTAGGACTAGCGACCTCCTACGAGCAGTACTTC. Amino acids: CASSLGLATSYEQYF. Full variable domain (rest looked up from reference TRBV28 and TRBJ2-7): DVKVTQSSRYLVKRTGEKVFLECVQDMDHENMFWYRQDPGLGLRLIYFSYDVKMKEKGDIPEGYSVSREKKERFSLILESASTNQTSMYLCASSLGLATSYEQYFGPGTRLTVT.

The rearrangement joins TRBV19 to TRBJ1-1, with D possibly matching TRBD1 (5 bases). Germline loops: CDR1 LNHDA, CDR2 SQIVND (reference sequence). V was cut by 4 bases and J by 1 base, with 13 bases left in between. This CDR3 is 15 amino acids long. The CDR3 nucleotides are TGTGCCAGTAGTAGGTTCGGACACACGAACACTGAAGCTTTCTTT. It yields the protein CASSRFGHTNTEAFF.

This clone was detected once. The chain has TRBV4-2 and TRBJ2-1; TRBD2 agrees at 7 bases. CDR3 length equals 16 residues. Germline CDR1 and CDR2: LGHNA and YNFKEQ. V lost 0 bases and J lost 3; bases outside the gene matches: 5. CDR3 amino acids: CASSQEIGRLYNEQFF. CDR3 DNA: TGTGCCAGCAGCCAAGAAATCGGGAGGCTCTACAATGAGCAGTTCTTC.

The chain is built from TRBV9 and TRBJ2-3; 9 bases match TRBD2. J gave up 7 bases and V 3 bases, and 21 bases lay outside the gene matches. CDR3 size: 19 residues. CDR1 and CDR2 (germline): SGDLS, YYNGEE. CDR3 nucleotides: TGTGCCAGCAGCGCCCTTGTAGGCTCGTCAGGCGGGGGGGCTTATACGCAGTATTTT. Translating it yields CASSALVGSSGGGAYTQYF.

The chain combines TRBV5-1 with TRBJ2-5; TRBD1 matches at 12 bases. Judging by the DNA end, TRBJ2-7 fits better; the J call may be wrong. CDR3 length: 18 amino acids. Looked up from germline, CDR1 is SGHRS and CDR2 is YFSETQ. The CDR3 reads CASSLALWGTGGPGEQYF. The CDR3 DNA reads as TGCGCCAGCAGCTTGGCCTTGTGGGGGACAGGGGGCCCGGGCGAGCAGTACTTC.

V is TRBV7-6 and J is TRBJ1-6, with D perhaps TRBD1 (6 bases). V lost 0 bases to trimming and J lost 7 bases, with 10 bases between them. The CDR3 covers 15 residues. Germline V gene lookup returns CDR1 SGHVS and CDR2 FNYEAQ. The CDR3 is CASSLAQGINSPLHF. CDR3 in DNA: TGTGCCAGCAGCTTAGCTCAGGGGATCAATTCACCCCTCCACTTT.

The rearrangement uses TRBV27 and TRBJ2-7; a possible D gene is TRBD2 (6 bases). The germline CDR1 and CDR2 sequences are MNHEY and SMNVEV (reference sequence). V was cut by 3 bases and J by 3 bases, with 15 bases left in between. CDR3 length: 15 amino acids. The CDR3 spells CASSLHTEGIYEQYF. The CDR3 nucleotides read TGTGCCAGCAGTTTGCACACGGAGGGTATCTACGAGCAGTACTTC.